This T cell receptor beta chain was captured by sequencing in a study of response to subunit inactivated influenza vaccine. TCRdb re-called the RT-PCR reads through MiXCR, storing one row per CDR3 protein. The table lists under 200,000 distinct CDR3 sequences, 12% of them singletons. Germline assignment: CDR1 MNHEY and CDR2 SVGAGI. The V gene lost 3 bases and the J gene lost 6 bases, with 12 bases spanning the gap. There are 14 residues in the CDR3. The same specimen was also included in a second study, on T cells expressing NK-cell markers. As that report states: The authors made TCR beta cDNA libraries by 5'RACE template switching. This switching added a universal primer site and UMIs. Sorting was restricted to alpha-beta TCR T cells by an anti-gamma-delta TCR antibody in several experiments. Leadership of the CD3+CD56-NKG2C+ fraction also belonged to these clonotypes in a handful of donors.

V gene TRBV6-5 combines with J gene TRBJ1-5; D gene ambiguous. The TCR comes from a man in his fifties or sixties who received an inactivated influenza vaccine. This sample comprised CD8+ T cells sorted from PBMCs, obtained roughly 13 days after vaccination. The CDR3 DNA is TGTGCCAGCAGTTATGAAGAGGGAACTCAGCCCCAGCATTTT. This translates into CASSYEEGTQPQHF.